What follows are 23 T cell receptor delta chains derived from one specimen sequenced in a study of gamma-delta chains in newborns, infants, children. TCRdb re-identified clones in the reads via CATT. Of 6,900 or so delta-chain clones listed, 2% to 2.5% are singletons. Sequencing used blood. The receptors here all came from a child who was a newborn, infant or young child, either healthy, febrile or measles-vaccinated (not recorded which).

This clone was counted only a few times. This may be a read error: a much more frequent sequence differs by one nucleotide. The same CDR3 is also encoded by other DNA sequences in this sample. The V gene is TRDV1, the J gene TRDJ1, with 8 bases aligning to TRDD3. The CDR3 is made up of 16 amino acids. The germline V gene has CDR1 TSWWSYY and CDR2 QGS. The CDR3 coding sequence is TGTGCTCTTGGAGAACATTCGGGGGATAAAACCGATAAACTCATCTTT. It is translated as CALGEHSGDKTDKLIF.

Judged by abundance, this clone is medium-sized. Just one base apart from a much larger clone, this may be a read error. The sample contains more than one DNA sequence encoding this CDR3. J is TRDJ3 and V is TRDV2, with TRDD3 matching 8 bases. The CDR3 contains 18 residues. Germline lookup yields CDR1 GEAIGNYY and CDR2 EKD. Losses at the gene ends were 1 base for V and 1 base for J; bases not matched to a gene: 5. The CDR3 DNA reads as TGTGCCTGTGACACTGGGGGATCCGCGTCCTGGGACACCCGACAGATGTTTTTC. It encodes CACDTGGSASWDTRQMFF.

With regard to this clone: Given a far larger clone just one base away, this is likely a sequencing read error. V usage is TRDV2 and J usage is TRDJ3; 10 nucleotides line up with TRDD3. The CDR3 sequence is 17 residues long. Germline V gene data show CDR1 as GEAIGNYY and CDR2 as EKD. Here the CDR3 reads CACDSTGGSWGTRQMFF. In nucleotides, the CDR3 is TGTGCCTGTGACAGTACTGGGGGATCCTGGGGCACCCGACAGATGTTTTTC.

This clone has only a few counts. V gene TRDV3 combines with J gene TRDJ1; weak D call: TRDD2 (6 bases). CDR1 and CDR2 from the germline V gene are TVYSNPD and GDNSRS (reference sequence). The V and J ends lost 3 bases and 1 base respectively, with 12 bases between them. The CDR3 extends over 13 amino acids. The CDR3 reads CAFTSFSTDKLIF. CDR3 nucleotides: TGTGCCTTCACTTCCTTTTCCACCGATAAACTCATCTTT.

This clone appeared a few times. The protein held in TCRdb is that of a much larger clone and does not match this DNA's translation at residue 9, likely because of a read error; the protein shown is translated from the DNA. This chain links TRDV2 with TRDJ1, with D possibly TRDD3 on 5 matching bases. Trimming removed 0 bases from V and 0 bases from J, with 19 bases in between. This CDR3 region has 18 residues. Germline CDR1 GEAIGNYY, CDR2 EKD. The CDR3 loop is CACDTVKMWDPYTDKLIF. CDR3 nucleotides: TGTGCCTGTGACACCGTTAAGATGTGGGATCCGTACACCGATAAACTCATCTTT.

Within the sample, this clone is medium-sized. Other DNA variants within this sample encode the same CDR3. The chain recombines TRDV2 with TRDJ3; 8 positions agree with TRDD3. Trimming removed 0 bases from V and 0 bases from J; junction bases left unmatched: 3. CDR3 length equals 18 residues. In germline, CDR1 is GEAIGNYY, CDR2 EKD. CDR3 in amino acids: CACDTWGYSSWDTRQMFF. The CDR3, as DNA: TGTGCCTGTGACACCTGGGGATACAGCTCCTGGGACACCCGACAGATGTTTTTC.

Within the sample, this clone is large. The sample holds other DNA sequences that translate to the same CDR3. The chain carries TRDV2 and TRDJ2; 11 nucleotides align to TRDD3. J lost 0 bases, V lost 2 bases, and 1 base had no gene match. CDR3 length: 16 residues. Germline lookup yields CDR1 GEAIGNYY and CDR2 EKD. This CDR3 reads CACDILGDTLTAQLFF. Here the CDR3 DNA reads TGTGCCTGTGACATACTGGGGGATACTTTGACAGCACAACTCTTCTTT.

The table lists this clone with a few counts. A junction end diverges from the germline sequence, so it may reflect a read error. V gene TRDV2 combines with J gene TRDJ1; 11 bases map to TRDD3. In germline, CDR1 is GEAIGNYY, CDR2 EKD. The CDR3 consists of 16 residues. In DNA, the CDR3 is TGTGCCTGTGACACCCTTTTACTGGGGGATAACGACAAACTCACCTTT. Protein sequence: CACDTLLLGDNDKLTF.

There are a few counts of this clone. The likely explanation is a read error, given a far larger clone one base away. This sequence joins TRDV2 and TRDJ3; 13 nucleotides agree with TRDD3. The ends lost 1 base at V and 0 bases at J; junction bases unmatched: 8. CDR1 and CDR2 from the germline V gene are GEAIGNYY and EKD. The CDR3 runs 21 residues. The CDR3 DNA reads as TGTGCCTGTGACACATTCTCAACTGGGGGATACGACTCCTGGGACACCCGACAGATGTTTTTC. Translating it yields CACDTFSTGGYDSWDTRQMFF.

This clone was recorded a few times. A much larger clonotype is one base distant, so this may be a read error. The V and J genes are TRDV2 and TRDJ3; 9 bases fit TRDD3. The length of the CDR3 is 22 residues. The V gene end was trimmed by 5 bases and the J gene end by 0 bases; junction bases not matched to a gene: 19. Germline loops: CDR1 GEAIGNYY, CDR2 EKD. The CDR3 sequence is CACGTMELGEPRASWDTRQMFF. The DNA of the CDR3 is TGTGCCTGTGGCACGATGGAACTGGGGGAGCCCCGCGCCTCCTGGGACACCCGACAGATGTTTTTC.

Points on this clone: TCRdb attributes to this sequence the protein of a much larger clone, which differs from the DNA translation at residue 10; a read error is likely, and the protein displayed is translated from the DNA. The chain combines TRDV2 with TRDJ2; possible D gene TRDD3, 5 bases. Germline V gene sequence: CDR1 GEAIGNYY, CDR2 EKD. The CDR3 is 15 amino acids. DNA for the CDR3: TGTGCCTGTGACACCGTTGGGGCTTTGGCAGCACAACTCTTCTTT. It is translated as CACDTVGALAAQLFF.

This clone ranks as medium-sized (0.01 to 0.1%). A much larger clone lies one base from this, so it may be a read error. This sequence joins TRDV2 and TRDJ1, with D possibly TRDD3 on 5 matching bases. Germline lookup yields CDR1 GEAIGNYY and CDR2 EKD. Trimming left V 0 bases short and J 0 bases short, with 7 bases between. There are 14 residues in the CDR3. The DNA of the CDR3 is TGTGCCTGTGACACCGTGGGGTACACCGATAAACTCATCTTT. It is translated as CACDTVGYTDKLIF.

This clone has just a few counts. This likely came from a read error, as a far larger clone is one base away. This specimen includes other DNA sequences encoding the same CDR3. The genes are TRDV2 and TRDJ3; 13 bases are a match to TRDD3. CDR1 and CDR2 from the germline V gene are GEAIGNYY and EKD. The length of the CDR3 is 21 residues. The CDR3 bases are TGTGCCTGTGACACATTCCCAACTGGGGGATACGACTCCTGGGACACCCGGCAGATGTTTTTC. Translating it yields CACDTFPTGGYDSWDTRQMFF.

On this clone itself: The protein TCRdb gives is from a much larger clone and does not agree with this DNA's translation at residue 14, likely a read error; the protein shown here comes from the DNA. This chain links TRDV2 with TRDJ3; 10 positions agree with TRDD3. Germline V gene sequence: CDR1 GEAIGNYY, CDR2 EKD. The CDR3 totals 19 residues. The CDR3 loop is CACDGTGGLRSWDIRQMFF. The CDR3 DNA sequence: TGTGCCTGTGACGGAACTGGGGGATTGAGGTCCTGGGACATCCGACAGATGTTTTTC.

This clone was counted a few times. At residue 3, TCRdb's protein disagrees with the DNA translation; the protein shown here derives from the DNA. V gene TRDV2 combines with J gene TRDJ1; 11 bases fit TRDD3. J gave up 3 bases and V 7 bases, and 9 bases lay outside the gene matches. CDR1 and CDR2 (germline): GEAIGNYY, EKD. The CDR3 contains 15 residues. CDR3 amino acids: CAWDRLGDRADKLIF. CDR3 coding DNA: TGTGCCTGGGATCGACTGGGGGATAGGGCCGATAAACTCATCTTT.

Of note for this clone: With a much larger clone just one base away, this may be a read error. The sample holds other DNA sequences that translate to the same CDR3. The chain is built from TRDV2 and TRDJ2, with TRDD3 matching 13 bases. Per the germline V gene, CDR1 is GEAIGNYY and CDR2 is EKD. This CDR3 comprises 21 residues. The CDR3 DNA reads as TGTGCCTGTGACACCGTCATTACTGGGGGATACGGGAATGGTTTGACGGCACAACTCTTCTTT. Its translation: CACDTVITGGYGNGLTAQLFF.

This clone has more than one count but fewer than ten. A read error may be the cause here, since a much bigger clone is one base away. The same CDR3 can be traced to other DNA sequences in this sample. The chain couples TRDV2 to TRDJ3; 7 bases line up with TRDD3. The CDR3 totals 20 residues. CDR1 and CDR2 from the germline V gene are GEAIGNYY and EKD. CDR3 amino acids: CACDTEDLGARSWDTRQMFF. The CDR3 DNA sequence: TGTGCCTGTGACACTGAGGATCTGGGGGCCCGCTCCTGGGACACCCGACAAATGTTTTTC.

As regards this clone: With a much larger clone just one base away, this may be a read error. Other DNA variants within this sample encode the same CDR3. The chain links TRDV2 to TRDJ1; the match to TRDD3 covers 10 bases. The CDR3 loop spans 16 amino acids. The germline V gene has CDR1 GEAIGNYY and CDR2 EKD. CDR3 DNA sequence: TGCGCCTGTGACGGACTGGGGGATCGGTACACCGATAAACTCATCTTT. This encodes CACDGLGDRYTDKLIF.

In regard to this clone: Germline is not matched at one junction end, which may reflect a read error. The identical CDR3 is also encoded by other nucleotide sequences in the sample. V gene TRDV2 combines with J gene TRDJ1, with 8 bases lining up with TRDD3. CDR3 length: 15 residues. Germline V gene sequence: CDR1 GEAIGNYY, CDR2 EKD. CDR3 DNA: TGCGCTTGTGACACCGTGGGGGATGGAGCCGATAAACTCATCTTT. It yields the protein CACDTVGDGADKLIF.

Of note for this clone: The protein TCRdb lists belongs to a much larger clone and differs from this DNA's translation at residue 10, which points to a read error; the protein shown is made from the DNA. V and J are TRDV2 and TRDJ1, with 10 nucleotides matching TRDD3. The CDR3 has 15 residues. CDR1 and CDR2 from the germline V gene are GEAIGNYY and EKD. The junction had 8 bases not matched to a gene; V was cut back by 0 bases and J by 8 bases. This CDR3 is CACDTRYWGMQKLIF. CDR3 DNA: TGTGCCTGTGACACCCGGTACTGGGGGATGCAGAAACTCATCTTT.

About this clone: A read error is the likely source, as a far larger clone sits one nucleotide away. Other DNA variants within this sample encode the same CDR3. In nucleotides, the CDR3 is TGTGCCTGTGACACGGTTAACTGGGGGCCATCCCAAACCGATAAGCTCATCTTT. This codes for CACDTVNWGPSQTDKLIF. This chain links TRDV2 with TRDJ1, with TRDD3 identical over 8 bases. Germline CDR1 is GEAIGNYY and CDR2 is EKD. CDR3 length equals 18 residues.

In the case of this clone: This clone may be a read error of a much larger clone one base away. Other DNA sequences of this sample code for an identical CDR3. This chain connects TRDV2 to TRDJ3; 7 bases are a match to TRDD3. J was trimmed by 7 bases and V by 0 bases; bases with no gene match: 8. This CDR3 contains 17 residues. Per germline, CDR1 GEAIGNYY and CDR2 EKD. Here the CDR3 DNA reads TGTGCCTGTGACACCGTGGGGATAAAGGGAGACACCCGACAGATGTTTTTC. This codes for CACDTVGIKGDTRQMFF.

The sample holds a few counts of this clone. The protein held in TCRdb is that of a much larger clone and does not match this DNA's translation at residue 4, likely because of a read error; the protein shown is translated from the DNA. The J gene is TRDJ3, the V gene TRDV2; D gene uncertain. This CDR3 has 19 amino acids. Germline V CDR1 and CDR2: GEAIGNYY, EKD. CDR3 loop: CACNTVASSSSWDTRQMFF. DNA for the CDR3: TGTGCCTGTAACACCGTGGCGTCCTCAAGCTCCTGGGACACCCGACAGATGTTTTTC.